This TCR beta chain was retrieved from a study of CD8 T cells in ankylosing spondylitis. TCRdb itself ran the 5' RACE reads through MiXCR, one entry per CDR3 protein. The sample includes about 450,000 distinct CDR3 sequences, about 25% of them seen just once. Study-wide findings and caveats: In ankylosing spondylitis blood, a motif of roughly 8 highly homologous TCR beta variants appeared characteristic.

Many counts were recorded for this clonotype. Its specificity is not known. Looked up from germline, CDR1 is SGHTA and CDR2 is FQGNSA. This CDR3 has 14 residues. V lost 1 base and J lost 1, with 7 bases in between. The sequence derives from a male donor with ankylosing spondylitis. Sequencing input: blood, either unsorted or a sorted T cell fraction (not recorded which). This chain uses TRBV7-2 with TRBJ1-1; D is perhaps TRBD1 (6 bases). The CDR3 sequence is CASSLEGGNTEAFF. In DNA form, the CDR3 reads TGTGCCAGCAGCTTAGAAGGGGGGAACACTGAAGCTTTCTTT.